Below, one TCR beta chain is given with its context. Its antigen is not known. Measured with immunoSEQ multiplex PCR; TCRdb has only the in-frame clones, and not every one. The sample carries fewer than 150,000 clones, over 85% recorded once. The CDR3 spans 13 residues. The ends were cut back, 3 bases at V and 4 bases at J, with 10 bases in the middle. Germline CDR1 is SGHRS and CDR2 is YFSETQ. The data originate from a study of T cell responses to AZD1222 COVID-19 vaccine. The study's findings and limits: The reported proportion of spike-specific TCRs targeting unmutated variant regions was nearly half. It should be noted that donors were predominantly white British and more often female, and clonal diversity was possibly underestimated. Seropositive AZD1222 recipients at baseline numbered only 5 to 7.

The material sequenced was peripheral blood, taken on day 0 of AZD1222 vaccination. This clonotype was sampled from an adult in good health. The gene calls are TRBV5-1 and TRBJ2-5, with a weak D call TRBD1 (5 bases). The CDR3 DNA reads TGCGCCAGCAGCTCGAGACAGAGAGAGACCCAGTACTTC. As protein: CASSSRQRETQYF.